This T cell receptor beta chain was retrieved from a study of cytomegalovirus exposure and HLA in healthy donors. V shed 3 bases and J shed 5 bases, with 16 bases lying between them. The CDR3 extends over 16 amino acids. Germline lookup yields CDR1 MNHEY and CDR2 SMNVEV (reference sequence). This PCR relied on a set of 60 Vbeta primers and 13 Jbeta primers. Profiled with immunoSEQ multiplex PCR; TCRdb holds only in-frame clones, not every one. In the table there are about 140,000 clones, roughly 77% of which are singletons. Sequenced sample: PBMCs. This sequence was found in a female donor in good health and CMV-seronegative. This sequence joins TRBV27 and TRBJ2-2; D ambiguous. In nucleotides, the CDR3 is TGTGCCAGCAGTTTTGGTGAATGGCCCAGAACCGGGGAGCTGTTTTTT. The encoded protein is CASSFGEWPRTGELFF.